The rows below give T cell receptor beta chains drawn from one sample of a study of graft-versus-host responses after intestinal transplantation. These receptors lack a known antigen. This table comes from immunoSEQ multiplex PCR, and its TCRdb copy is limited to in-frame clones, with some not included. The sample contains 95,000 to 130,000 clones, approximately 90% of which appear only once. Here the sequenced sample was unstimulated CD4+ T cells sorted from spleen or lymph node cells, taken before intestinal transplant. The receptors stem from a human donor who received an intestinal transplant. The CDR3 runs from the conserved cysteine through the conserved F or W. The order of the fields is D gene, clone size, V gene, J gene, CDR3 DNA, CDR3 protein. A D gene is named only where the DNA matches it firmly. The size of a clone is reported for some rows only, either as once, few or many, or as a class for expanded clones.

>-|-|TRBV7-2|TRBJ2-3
TGTGCCAGCAGCCAGAGGCCTCGCGGCACAGATACGCAGTATTTT
CASSQRPRGTDTQYF
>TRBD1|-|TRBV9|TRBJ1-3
TGTGCCAGCAGCGTAGACCCCCGGACAGGGGCTGGAAACACCATATATTTT
CASSVDPRTGAGNTIYF
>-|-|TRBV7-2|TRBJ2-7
TGTGCCAGCAGCCCCGTAAGGGGAAGCACCTACGAGCAGTACTTC
CASSPVRGSTYEQYF
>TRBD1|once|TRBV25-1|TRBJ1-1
TGTGCCAGCAGTGAATTTCCCCCTACAGGGGGACTTGAAGCTTTCTTT
CASSEFPPTGGLEAFF
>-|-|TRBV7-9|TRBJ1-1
TGTGCCAGCAGCTTAGGGGGGGGCACTGAAGCTTTCTTT
CASSLGGGTEAFF
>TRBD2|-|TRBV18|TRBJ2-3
TGTGCCAGCTCACCTTTAGCGGGACTCACAGATACGCAGTATTTT
CASSPLAGLTDTQYF
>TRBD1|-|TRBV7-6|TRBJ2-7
TGTGCCAGCAGCCTCGGGACAGCCTACGAGCAGTACTTC
CASSLGTAYEQYF
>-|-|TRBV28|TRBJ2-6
TGTGCCACCCACCTCGGGATTGCCTCCTCTGGGGCCAACGTCCTGACTTTC
CATHLGIASSGANVLTF
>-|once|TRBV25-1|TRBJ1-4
TGTGCCAGCAGTGAAATGAGGGAGACAGGAAGATCGGAAAAACTGTTTTTT
CASSEMRETGRSEKLFF
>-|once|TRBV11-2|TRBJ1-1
TGTGCCAGCAGCCCGAGGATAGACACTGAAGCTTTCTTT
CASSPRIDTEAFF
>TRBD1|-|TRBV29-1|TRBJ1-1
TGCAGCGTTGAAGGGGTCAGGGGGGCTGAAGCTTTCTTT
CSVEGVRGAEAFF
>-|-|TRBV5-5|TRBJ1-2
TGTGCCAGCAGCCCAGGGCCACAGGGTGGTTATGGCTACACCTTC
CASSPGPQGGYGYTF
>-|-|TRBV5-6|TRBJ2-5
TGTGCCAGCAGCTATCCTCCCGGGAGCATGGGAGAGACCCAGTACTTC
CASSYPPGSMGETQYF
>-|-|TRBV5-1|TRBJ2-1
TGTGCCAGCAGCCTGGGACAAACCAATGAGCAGTTCTTC
CASSLGQTNEQFF
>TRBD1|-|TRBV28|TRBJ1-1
TGTGCCAGCACTCCGGACAGGGTTGAAGCTTTCTTT
CASTPDRVEAFF
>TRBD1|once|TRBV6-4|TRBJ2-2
TGTGCCAGCAGTAACACAGGGGGTGGGCTGTTTTTT
CASSNTGGGLFF
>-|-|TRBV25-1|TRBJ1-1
TGTGCCAGCAGTGAATTAGTACCCCGCGGGAGTAACACTGAAGCTTTCTTT
CASSELVPRGSNTEAFF
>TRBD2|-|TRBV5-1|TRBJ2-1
TGCGCCAGCAGCTTGTCCGGACTAGCGGGAGTTAGGGCTTACAATGAGCAGTTCTTC
CASSLSGLAGVRAYNEQFF
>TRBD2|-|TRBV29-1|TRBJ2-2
TGCAGCGTTTCCCTAGCGGGAGCCACCGGGGAGCTGTTTTTT
CSVSLAGATGELFF
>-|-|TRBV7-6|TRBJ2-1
TGTGCCAGCAGCTTAGTAGCGACCGAGGGTGAGCAGTTCTTC
CASSLVATEGEQFF
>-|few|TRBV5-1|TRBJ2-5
TGCGCCAGCAGCCCAGTGACTAGACAAGAGACCCAGTACTTC
CASSPVTRQETQYF
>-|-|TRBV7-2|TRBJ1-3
TGTGCCAGCAGCTTTGCGGGGAGCTCTGGAAACACCATATATTTT
CASSFAGSSGNTIYF
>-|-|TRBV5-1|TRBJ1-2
TGCGCCAGCAGCCCCGAAACAGGATTGTATGGCTACACCTTC
CASSPETGLYGYTF
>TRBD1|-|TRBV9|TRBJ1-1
TGTGCCAGCAGCTCAAGGACAGGAGGAACTGAAGCTTTCTTT
CASSSRTGGTEAFF